This T cell receptor (beta chain) is drawn from a study of cytomegalovirus exposure and HLA in healthy donors. Findings and caveats of the study: The study reported that TCR beta sequences accurately predicted HLA-A and HLA-B alleles in most subjects. Common viral pathogens (according to a later analysis) appeared linked to several of the most significant clusters.

The PCR ran on 60 Vbeta and 13 Jbeta primers. Method: immunoSEQ multiplex PCR; TCRdb's copy keeps in-frame clones and lacks some. The sample has around 97,000 clones; 66% are singletons. V was cut by 0 bases and J by 2 bases, with 10 bases left in between. This CDR3 spans 15 amino acids. Germline assignment: CDR1 SGDLS and CDR2 YYNGEE. This clone was found a few times. Antigen unknown. Sequencing input: PBMCs. The V call is TRBV9, the J call TRBJ2-3, with D maybe TRBD2 (5 bases). The TCR was taken from a woman aged 45-65 years in good health and CMV-seronegative. This chain's CDR3 is CASSVGASLTDTQYF. The CDR3 DNA follows: TGTGCCAGCAGCGTAGGGGCTAGCCTCACAGATACGCAGTATTTT. Looking up the rest from reference TRBV9 and TRBJ2-3 gives the full variable domain: DSGVTQTPKHLITATGQRVTLRCSPRSGDLSVYWYQQSLDQGLQFLIQYYNGEERAKGNILERFSAQQFPDLHSELNLSSLELGDSALYFCASSVGASLTDTQYFGPGTRLTVL.